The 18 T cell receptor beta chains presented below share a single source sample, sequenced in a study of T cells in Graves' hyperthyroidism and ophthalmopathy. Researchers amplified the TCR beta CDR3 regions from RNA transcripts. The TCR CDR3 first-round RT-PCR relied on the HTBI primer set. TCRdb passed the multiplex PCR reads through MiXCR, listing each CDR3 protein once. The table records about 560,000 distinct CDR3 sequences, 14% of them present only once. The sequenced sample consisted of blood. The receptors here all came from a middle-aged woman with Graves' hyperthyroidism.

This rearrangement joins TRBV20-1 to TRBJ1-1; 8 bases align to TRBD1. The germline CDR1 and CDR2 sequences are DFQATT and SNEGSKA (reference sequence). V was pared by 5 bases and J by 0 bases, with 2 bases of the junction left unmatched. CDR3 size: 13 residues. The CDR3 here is CSAGDRLNTEAFF. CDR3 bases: TGCAGTGCTGGGGACAGGTTGAACACTGAAGCTTTCTTT.

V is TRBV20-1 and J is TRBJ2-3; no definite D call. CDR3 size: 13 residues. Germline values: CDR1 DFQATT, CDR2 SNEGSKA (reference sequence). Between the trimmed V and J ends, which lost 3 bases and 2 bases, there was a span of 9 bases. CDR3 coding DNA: TGCAGTGCTAGGGTCCCCTTCACAGATACGCAGTATTTT. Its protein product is CSARVPFTDTQYF.

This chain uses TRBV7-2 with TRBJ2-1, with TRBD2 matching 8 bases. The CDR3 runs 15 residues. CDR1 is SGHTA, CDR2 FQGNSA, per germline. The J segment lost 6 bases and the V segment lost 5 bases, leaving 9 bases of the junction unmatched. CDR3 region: CASSRGGGSFNEQFF. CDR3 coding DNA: TGTGCCAGCAGCCGGGGGGGCGGGAGCTTCAATGAGCAGTTCTTC.

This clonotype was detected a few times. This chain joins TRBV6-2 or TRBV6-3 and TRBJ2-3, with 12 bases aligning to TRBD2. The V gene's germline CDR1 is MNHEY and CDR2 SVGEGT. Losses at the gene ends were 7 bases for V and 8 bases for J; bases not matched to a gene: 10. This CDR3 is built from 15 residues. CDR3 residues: CASNPTSGRPPTQYF. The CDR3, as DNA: TGTGCCAGCAACCCTACTAGCGGGAGGCCCCCTACGCAGTATTTT.

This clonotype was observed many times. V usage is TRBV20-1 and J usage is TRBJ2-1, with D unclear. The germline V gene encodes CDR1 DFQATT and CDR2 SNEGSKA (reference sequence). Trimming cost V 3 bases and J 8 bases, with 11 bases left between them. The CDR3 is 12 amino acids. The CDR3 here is CSASLLGDEQFF. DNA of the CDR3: TGCAGTGCTAGTCTCCTAGGAGATGAGCAGTTCTTC.

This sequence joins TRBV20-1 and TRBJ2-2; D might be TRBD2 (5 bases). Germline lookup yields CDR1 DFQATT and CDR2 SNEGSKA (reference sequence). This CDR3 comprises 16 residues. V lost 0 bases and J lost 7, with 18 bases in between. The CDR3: CSARDRRTPEGGELFF. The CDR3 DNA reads TGCAGTGCTAGAGATCGTAGGACTCCTGAGGGCGGGGAGCTGTTTTTT.

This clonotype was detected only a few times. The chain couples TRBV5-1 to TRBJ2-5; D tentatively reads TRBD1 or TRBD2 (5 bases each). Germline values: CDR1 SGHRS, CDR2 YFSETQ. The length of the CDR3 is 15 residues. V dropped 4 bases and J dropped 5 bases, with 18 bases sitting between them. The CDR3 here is CASSLGTASSETQYF. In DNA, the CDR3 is TGCGCCAGCAGCCTGGGGACGGCCTCGTCGGAGACCCAGTACTTC. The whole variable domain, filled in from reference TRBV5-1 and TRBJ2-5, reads KAGVTQTPRYLIKTRGQQVTLSCSPISGHRSVSWYQQTPGQGLQFLFEYFSETQRNKGNFPGRFSGRQFSNSRSEMNVSTLELGDSALYLCASSLGTASSETQYFGPGTRLLVL.

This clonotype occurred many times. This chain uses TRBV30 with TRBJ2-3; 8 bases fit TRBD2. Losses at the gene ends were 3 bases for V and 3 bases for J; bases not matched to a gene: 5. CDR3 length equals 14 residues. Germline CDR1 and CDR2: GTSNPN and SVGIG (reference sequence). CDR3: CAWRLAGPTDTQYF. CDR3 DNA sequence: TGTGCCTGGAGATTAGCGGGACCTACAGATACGCAGTATTTT.

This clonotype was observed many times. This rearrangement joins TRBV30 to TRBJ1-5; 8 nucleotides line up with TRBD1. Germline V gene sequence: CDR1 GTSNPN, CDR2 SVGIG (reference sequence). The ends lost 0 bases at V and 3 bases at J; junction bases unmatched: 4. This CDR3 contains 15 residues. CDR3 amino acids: CAWSVGTGFNQPQHF. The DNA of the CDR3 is TGTGCCTGGAGTGTAGGGACAGGCTTCAATCAGCCCCAGCATTTT.

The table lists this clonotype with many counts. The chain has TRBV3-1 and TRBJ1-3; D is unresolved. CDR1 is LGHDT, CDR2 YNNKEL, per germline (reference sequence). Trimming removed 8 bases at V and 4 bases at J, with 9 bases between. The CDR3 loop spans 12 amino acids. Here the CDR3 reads CASGLEGNTIYF. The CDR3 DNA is TGTGCCAGCGGGCTAGAAGGAAACACCATATATTTT.

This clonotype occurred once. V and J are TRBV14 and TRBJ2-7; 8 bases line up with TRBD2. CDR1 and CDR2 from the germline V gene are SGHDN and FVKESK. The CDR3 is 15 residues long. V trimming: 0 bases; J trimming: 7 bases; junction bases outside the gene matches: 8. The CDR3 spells CASSQDTAGVGEQYF. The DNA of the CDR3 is TGTGCCAGCAGCCAAGACACAGCGGGAGTAGGGGAGCAGTACTTC. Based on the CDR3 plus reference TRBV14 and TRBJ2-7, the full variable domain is EAGVTQFPSHSVIEKGQTVTLRCDPISGHDNLYWYRRVMGKEIKFLLHFVKESKQDESGMPNNRFLAERTGGTYSTLKVQPAELEDSGVYFCASSQDTAGVGEQYFGPGTRLTVT.

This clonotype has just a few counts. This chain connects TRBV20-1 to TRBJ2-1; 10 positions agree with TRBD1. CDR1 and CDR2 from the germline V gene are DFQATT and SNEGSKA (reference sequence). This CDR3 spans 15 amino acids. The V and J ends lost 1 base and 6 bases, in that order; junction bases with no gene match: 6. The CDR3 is CSARAMTGGRNEQFF. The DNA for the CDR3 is TGCAGTGCTAGAGCTATGACAGGGGGCCGCAATGAGCAGTTCTTC.

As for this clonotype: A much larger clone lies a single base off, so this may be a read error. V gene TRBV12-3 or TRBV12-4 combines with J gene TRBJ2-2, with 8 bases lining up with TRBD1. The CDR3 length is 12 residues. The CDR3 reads CACRQGTGELFF. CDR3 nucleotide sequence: TGTGCCTGCAGACAGGGGACCGGGGAGCTGTTTTTT.

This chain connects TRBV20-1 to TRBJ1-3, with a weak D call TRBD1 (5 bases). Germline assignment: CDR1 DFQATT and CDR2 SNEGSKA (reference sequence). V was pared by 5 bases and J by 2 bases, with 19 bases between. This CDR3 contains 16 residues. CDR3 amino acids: CSASPLEGSPGNTIYF. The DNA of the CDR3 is TGCAGTGCTTCTCCCCTTGAGGGGAGCCCTGGAAACACCATATATTTT.

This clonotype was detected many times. The CDR3 bases are TGTGCCAGCCAACAGGGGGTATATGAGACCCAGTACTTC. Its protein product is CASQQGVYETQYF. The chain joins TRBV3-1 to TRBJ2-5, with TRBD1 identical over 8 bases. Germline-derived CDR1 and CDR2 are LGHDT and YNNKEL (reference sequence). V lost 8 bases and J lost 5; bases outside the gene matches: 7. CDR3 length equals 13 residues.

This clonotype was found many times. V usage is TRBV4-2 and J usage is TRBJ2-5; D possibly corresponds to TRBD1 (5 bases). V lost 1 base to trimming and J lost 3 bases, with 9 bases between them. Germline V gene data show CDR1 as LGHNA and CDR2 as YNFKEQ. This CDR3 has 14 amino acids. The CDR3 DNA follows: TGTGCCAGCAGCCAAGCCAGGGTGGAAGAGACCCAGTACTTC. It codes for CASSQARVEETQYF.

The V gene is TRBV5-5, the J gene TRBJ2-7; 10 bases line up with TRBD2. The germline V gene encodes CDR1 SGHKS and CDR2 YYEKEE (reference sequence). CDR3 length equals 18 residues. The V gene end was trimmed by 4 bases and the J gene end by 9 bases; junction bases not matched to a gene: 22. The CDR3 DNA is TGTGCCAGCAGCCCACTGGCAACTAGCGGGACCCCCCTCTGGTCGCAGTACTTC. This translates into CASSPLATSGTPLWSQYF.

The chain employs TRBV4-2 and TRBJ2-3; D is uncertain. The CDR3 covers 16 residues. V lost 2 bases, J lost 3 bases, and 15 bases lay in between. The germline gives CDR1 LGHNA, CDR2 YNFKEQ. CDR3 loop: CASSQISLFGTDTQYF. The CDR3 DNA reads TGTGCCAGCAGCCAAATAAGCCTCTTCGGGACAGATACGCAGTATTTT.